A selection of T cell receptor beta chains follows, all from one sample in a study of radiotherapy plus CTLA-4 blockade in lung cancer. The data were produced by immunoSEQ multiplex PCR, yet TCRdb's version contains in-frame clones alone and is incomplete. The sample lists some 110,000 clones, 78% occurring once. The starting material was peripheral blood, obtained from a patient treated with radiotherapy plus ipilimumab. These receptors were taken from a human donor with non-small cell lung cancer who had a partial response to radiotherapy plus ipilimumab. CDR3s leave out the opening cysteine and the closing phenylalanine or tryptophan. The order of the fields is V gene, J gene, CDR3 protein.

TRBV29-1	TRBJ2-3	SVVKRTDTQY
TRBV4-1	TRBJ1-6	ASSQALSSYNSPLH
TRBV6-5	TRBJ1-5	ASNRDLNQPQH
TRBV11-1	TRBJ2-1	ASRRTVNEQF
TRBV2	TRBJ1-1	ASRQGEAEDEAF
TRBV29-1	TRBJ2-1	SDRLAGGPREQF
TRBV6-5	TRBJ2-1	ASSYSSFSNEQF
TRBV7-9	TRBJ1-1	ASSQVRGQGNTEAF
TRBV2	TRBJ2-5	ASSPTSGRDIETQY
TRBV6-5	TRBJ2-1	ASSYASGSYNEQF
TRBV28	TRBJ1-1	ATNRQGAWTEAF
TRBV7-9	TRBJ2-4	ASSQGREGVKNIQC
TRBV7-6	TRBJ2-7	ASSPWEPYEQY
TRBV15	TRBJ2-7	ATSNPSYEQY
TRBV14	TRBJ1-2	ASSQTSKGADGYT
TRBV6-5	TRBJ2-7	ASIVVGRRYEQY
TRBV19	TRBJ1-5	ASSGTGHQGNQPQH
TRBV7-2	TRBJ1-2	ASSIDSANYGYT
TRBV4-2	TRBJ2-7	ASSLFRDSSYEQY
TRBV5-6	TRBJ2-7	ASHGGGGKDYEQY
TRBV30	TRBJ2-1	ALEGTPGVTYNEQF
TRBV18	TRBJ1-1	ASSPSTPRMNTEAF
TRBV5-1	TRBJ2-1	ASSLDGEQF
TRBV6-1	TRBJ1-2	ASSEGPANYGYT
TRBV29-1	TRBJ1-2	SVTSGGSYGYT
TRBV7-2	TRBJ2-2	ASSFQTGSGELF
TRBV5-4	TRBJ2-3	ASSLPNRGGTDTQY
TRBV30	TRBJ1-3	AWTPVVTVGNTIY
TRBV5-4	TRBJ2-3	ASSFDGGRAADTQY
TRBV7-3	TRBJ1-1	ASSWTDNTEAF
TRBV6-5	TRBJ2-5	ASSPIGLAGETQY
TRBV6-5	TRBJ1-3	ASSYSREGTNTIY
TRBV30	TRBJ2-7	AWKNRDRANEQY
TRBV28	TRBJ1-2	ASSFRDRHYGYT
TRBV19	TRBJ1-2	ASSMGQWNGYT
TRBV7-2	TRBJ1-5	ASSPRRDQPQH
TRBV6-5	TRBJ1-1	ASSPTVNTEAF
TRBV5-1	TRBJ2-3	ASSQGLAGRGTDTQY
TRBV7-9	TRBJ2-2	ASSLPQGQSYTGELF
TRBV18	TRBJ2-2	ASSQDRLAAGELF
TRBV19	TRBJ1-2	ASSISAFGDYGYT
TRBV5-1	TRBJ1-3	ASSLPSSGNTIY
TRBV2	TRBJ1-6	ASSDADLSRSPLH
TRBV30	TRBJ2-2	AWTAGGHGELF
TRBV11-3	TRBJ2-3	ASSLGASGSTDTQY
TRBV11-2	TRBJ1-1	ASSPGDRGGKAF
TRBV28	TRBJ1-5	ASSLSDRDDQPQH
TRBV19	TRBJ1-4	ASSLDRGREKLF
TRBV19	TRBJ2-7	ASSILGLAGSSYEQY
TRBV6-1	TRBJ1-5	ASSATEAQPQH
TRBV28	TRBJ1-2	ASSWTGSRIFNYGYT
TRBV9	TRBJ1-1	ASSAPDRANTEAF
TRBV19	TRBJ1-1	ASSTNRGTEAF
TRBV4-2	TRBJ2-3	ASSPHRLATDTQY
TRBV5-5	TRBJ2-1	ASSWAVAGVNEQF
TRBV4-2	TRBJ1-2	ASSSDREERRT
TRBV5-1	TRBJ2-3	ASSVLAGDTDTQY